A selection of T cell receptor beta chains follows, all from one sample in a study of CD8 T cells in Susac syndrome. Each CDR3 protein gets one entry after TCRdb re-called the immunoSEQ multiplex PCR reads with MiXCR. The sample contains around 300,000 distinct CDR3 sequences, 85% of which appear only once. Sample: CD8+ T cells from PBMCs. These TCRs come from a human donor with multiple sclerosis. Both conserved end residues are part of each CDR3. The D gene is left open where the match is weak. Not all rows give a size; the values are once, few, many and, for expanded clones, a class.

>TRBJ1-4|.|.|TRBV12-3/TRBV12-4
CASSFGFGSGHEKLFF
TGTGCCAGCAGTTTTGGGTTTGGGTCAGGGCATGAAAAACTGTTTTTT
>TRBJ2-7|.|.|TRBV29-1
CSVVGPTKYEQYF
TGCAGCGTTGTCGGGCCGACTAAGTACGAGCAGTACTTC
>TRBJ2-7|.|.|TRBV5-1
CASSPRQGGPYEQYF
TGCGCCAGCAGCCCTAGACAGGGAGGGCCCTACGAGCAGTACTTC
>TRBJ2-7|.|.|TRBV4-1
CASSQGTDASYEQYF
TGCGCCAGCAGCCAGGGGACGGACGCTTCCTACGAGCAGTACTTC
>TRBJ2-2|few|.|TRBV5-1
CASSLRRGGGELFF
TGCGCCAGCAGCTTGAGACGTGGGGGCGGGGAGCTGTTTTTT
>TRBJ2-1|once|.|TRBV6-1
CASRLDTRLGQEGEQFF
TGTGCCAGCCGCCTTGACACCCGACTAGGCCAAGAGGGTGAGCAGTTCTTC
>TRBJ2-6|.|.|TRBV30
CAWSLGLGVVNVLTF
TGTGCCTGGAGCCTAGGACTCGGCGTGGTCAACGTCCTGACTTTC
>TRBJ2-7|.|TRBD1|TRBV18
CASSPSGTVSYEQYF
TGTGCCAGCTCACCATCCGGGACAGTTTCCTACGAGCAGTACTTC
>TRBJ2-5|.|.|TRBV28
CASSPIEGGLETQYF
TGTGCCAGCAGTCCCATCGAGGGAGGATTGGAGACCCAGTACTTC
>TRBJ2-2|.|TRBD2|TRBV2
CASSDPLAGMAGELFF
TGTGCCAGCAGTGATCCCCTAGCGGGAATGGCCGGGGAGCTGTTTTTT
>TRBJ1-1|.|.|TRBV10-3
CAISDFAGEMNTEAFF
TGTGCCATCAGTGACTTTGCGGGGGAGATGAACACTGAAGCTTTCTTT
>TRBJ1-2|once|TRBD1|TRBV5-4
CASNNDRAYGYTF
TGTGCCAGCAACAATGACAGGGCGTATGGCTACACCTTC
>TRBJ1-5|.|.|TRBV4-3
CASSQAWDQPQHF
TGCGCCAGCAGCCAAGCCTGGGATCAGCCCCAGCATTTT
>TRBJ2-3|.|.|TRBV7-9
CASSLSSLTDTQYF
TGTGCCAGCAGCTTAAGTAGCCTCACAGATACGCAGTATTTT
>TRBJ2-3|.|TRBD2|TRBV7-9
CASSYGLAGPTDTQYF
TGTGCCAGCAGCTATGGACTAGCGGGACCAACAGATACGCAGTATTTT
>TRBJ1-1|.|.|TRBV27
CASSLSMGGAEAFF
TGTGCCAGCAGTTTATCGATGGGGGGGGCTGAAGCTTTCTTT
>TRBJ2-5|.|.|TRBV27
CASSKNLETQYF
TGTGCCAGCAGTAAGAACTTAGAGACCCAGTACTTC
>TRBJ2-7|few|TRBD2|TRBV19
CASSGLAGYEQYF
TGTGCCAGTAGTGGGCTAGCGGGGTACGAGCAGTACTTC
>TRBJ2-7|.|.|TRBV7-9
CASSLGPLLYEQYF
TGTGCCAGCAGCTTAGGCCCACTACTATACGAGCAGTACTTC